Here is one T cell receptor (beta chain) with its context. Its antigen is not yet known. Base qualities are not at hand, and no much larger clone is one base apart. The germline V gene sets CDR1 to SNHLY and CDR2 to FYNNEI. The CDR3 spans 15 residues, from the cysteine through the phenylalanine. Kept here is only the CDR3 DNA, which spans 45 bases and is read in frame from base 1. V drops 2 bases and J drops 0 bases, leaving 11 bases in between. Using the deep immunoSEQ assay, TCR CDR3 regions were amplified from genomic DNA by multiplex PCR. Extracted genomic DNA from each cell subset was distributed evenly across all wells of several immunoSEQ 96-well plates, and each plate was treated as a replicate. For sorted subsets, approximately 200 ng of genomic DNA, equivalent to about 30,000 T cell genomes, went into each replicate PCR. Purified libraries were quantified with a Qubit 3.0 fluorometer, sized on a Bioanalyzer 2100, and re-quantified with the KAPA Library Quantification kit. Every immunoSEQ 96-well plate was sequenced on a dedicated single-read 150-cycle Illumina NextSeq 550 flow cell. On the authors' methods: Because the immunoSEQ output included only junctional sequences and no quality scores, the filtering could not be the same as the filtering used for full-length reads. To assign V/J genes and CDR3, sequences were annotated using PyIR, a Python wrapper for IgBLAST v1.9, with IMGT germline references. Reads were filtered out if the reads had weak V/J assignments (E-value above 1e-6), no CDR3, stop codons, out-of-frame junctions, or ambiguous translated residues. V3J clonotypes were defined by identical inferred V gene, J gene, and CDR3 amino acid sequence. Percentage overlap between repertoires was computed as shared unique clonotypes divided by the size of the smaller repertoire. RTK rarefaction, the Chao1 estimator, and Recon v2.1 estimates of unobserved clonotypes were used to assess repertoire richness. Generation probabilities for all TCRbeta clonotypes obtained by the gDNA method from several donors were computed using OLGA. TCRdb holds this immuneACCESS table with in-frame rearrangements only. Some clones are missing; in checked studies, unresolved V genes explain under half, and the rest has no known cause. That table furnishes V, J and clone size, whereas the DNA furnished D and trimming. The sample data list hundreds of thousands of clones, and approximately 96% of these were observed just once. Less than 0.13% of the sample is held by the ten biggest clonotypes.

For the CD8 naive samples, CD45RO-negative cells were positively selected for CCR7, yielding a CD45RA+CCR7+ population from which TemRA cells were excluded. The donors were healthy, HIV-negative adults with no recently reported acute infections or vaccinations. Only Caucasian adults living in Nashville, Tennessee, USA were represented among the donors. Blood was collected by leukapheresis, and PBMCs were isolated by Ficoll-Histopaque density gradient centrifugation and then cryopreserved in liquid nitrogen vapor phase. Purity and quantity of every magnetically sorted T cell population were checked by analytical flow cytometry. Genomic DNA was isolated from each sorted fraction and quantified by UV absorbance on a Nanodrop 2000c. This entry comes from a study of shared clonotypes between healthy human individuals (dated by TCRdb to 2018 to 2021). Background for the entire study: Three men and two women, aged 18 to 49 years, made up the cohort. Different laboratories and diverse techniques were used to prepare libraries and sequence TCR repertoires, to increase sequencing depth and limit assay-specific biases. To estimate repertoire size and how much clonotypes are shared between individuals, the study performed deep sequencing of blood TCR repertoires from 4 to 6 healthy adults. Between about 0.8 and 9 billion PBMCs per donor were obtained by leukapheresis. For each donor, CD4 naive and CD4 memory were each given three plates, CD8 naive was given two plates, and CD8 memory was given one plate. Overall study results and their limits: Because the study included a small number of donors, the genetic and exposure-history diversity represented was limited. Sampling was restricted to blood, and TCR repertoires in tissue are likely to differ from TCR repertoires in blood. Naive subsets generally had larger estimated clonotype richness than memory subsets. When a few donors were compared, the shared fraction of clonotypes was about 5.2% for naive CD4, less than 4% for naive CD8, more than 2% for memory CD4, and less than 0.45% for memory CD8. Pairwise subsampling indicated that sequencing depth was expected to affect the degree of clonotype sharing among donors. Compared with non-shared clonotypes, clonotypes shared by all four sorted-subset donors had higher generation probabilities. Even with the large sequencing depth, rarefaction of the sorted-subset datasets indicated that sequencing was incomplete.

The TCR was taken from a woman in her 30s in good health. What was sequenced was naive CD8+ T cells sorted from blood. The intended sense of this specimen's cell subset or site label: CD45RA+CCR7+. The chain couples TRBV2 to TRBJ2-7; no D gene is confidently identified. The DNA sequence follows: TGTGCCAGCAGTGAATCACGTGAGAGCTCCTACGAGCAGTACTTC. Protein translation: CASSESRESSYEQYF.